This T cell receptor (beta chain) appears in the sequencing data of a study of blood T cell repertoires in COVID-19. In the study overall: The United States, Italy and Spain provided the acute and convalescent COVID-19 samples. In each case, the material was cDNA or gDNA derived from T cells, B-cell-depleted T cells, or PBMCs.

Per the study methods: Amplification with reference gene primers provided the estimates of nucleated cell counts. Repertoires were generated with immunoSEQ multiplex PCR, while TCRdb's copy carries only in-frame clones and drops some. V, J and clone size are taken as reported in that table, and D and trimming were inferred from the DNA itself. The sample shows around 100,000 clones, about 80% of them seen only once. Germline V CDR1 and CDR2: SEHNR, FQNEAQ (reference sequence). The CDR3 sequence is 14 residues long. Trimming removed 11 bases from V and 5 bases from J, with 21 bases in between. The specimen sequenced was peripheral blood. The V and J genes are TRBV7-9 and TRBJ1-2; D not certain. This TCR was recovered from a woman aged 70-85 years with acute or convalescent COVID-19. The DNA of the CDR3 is TGTGCCGGCGGAATCCCGGCCCTATCTTATGGCTACACCTTC. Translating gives CAGGIPALSYGYTF.